A single sample is the source of the 19 T cell receptor beta chains below, sequenced in a study of beta chain features in type 1 diabetes. General study points: Within each of all four CD4+ subsets, Type 1 diabetes patients had TCRB CDR3s that were moderately but significantly shorter.

The entirety of the isolated RNA underwent reverse transcription, so expressed TCRB transcripts were sequenced. Profiling relied on immunoSEQ multiplex PCR, and the TCRdb table lists in-frame clones only, not all of them. The profile covers some 120,000 clones, with 15% to 20% appearing a single time and about 2.4% taken by the ten largest. These receptors are not linked to any known antigen. The sequenced material came from central memory CD4+ T cells from blood. The receptors come from a man younger than 35 with type 1 diabetes.

In its sample, this clone was seen many times. This sample includes further DNA sequences coding for the same CDR3. This rearrangement joins TRBV30 to TRBJ2-3; 11 bases fit TRBD2. The CDR3 is 15 residues long. V shed 8 bases, J shed 7 bases, and the junction held 14 bases outside the gene matches. Germline CDR1 GTSNPN, CDR2 SVGIG (reference sequence). CDR3 region: CAGDSGRALGNTQYF. The CDR3 coding sequence is TGTGCCGGTGATAGCGGGAGGGCTCTGGGGAATACGCAGTATTTT.

Concerning this clone itself: A far larger clone is only one base removed, so a read error is likely. Other DNA sequences in this specimen translate into the identical CDR3. CDR3 sequence reads: CASRTGTRTDTQYF. The CDR3, as DNA: TGCGCCAGTAGAACAGGGACACGAACAGATACGCAGTATTTT. The chain uses TRBV5-1 and TRBJ2-3, with D maybe TRBD1 (6 bases). V was clipped by 8 bases and J by 3 bases, with 16 bases between them. There are 14 residues in the CDR3. Germline assignment: CDR1 SGHRS and CDR2 YFSETQ.

This clone showed up just a few times. This sequence joins TRBV5-1 and TRBJ2-5; D is unclear. Germline-derived CDR1 and CDR2 are SGHRS and YFSETQ. This CDR3 comprises 17 residues. The germline V and J ends were trimmed by 1 base and 0 bases, with 16 bases remaining between them. The CDR3 DNA sequence: TGCGCCAGCAGCTTGTTAGTCCGCACTCAGTACCAAGAGACCCAGTACTTC. This gives the protein CASSLLVRTQYQETQYF.

This clone was found a few times. The chain uses TRBV5-4 and TRBJ2-5, with TRBD2 matching over 15 bases. Trimming removed 4 bases from V and 4 bases from J; junction bases left unmatched: 8. This CDR3 contains 17 residues. Germline CDR1 reads SGHNT; CDR2 reads YYREEE (reference sequence). CDR3 protein: CASSPWTSGGAGETQYF. The DNA for the CDR3 is TGTGCCAGCAGCCCCTGGACTAGCGGGGGGGCAGGAGAGACCCAGTACTTC.

The chain uses TRBV21-1 and TRBJ2-1; the table's D call of TRBD1 was not tested on the DNA. TRBV21-1 is marked as a pseudogene. The CDR3 runs to 17 residues. For the CDR3, the DNA is TGTGCCAGCAGCAAAGTAGGGGCCGAGAGCTCCTACAATGAGCAGTTCTTC. Protein product: CASSKVGAESSYNEQFF.

This clone was detected a few times. The chain is built from TRBV9 and TRBJ2-3; D unresolved. Germline V gene sequence: CDR1 SGDLS, CDR2 YYNGEE. The CDR3 loop spans 13 amino acids. Trimming took 0 bases from V and 3 from J, leaving 5 bases between them. CDR3 region: CASSVDQTDTQYF. DNA for the CDR3: TGTGCCAGCAGCGTAGACCAGACAGATACGCAGTATTTT. The complete variable domain, with remaining parts taken from reference TRBV9 and TRBJ2-3, reads DSGVTQTPKHLITATGQRVTLRCSPRSGDLSVYWYQQSLDQGLQFLIQYYNGEERAKGNILERFSAQQFPDLHSELNLSSLELGDSALYFCASSVDQTDTQYFGPGTRLTVL.

There are a few counts of this clone. This chain joins TRBV30 and TRBJ1-1; D remains unclear. The V end was cut by 0 bases, the J end by 6 bases, with 8 bases between. Germline V gene sequence: CDR1 GTSNPN, CDR2 SVGIG (reference sequence). The CDR3 consists of 12 residues. The CDR3 is CAWSVTPAEAFF. CDR3 nucleotides: TGTGCCTGGAGTGTTACTCCAGCTGAAGCTTTCTTT.

This clone appeared a few times. The CDR3 spells CASSLGLHGMNTEAFF. As DNA, the CDR3 is TGCGCCAGCAGCTTGGGCCTGCATGGTATGAACACTGAAGCTTTCTTT. The chain combines TRBV5-1 with TRBJ1-1, with D unclear. The CDR3 covers 16 residues. Trimming shortened V by 0 bases and J by 0 bases, and 12 bases separated the two germline ends. CDR1 and CDR2 from the germline V gene are SGHRS and YFSETQ.

The sample holds a few counts of this clone. V usage is TRBV7-3 and J usage is TRBJ2-2, with 11 bases matching TRBD2. Looked up from germline, CDR1 is SGHTA and CDR2 is FQGTGA. The J segment lost 6 bases and the V segment lost 2 bases, leaving 8 bases of the junction unmatched. The CDR3 has 17 residues. The CDR3 reads CASSLLAGGALAGELFF. Here the CDR3 DNA reads TGTGCCAGCAGCTTACTAGCGGGGGGCGCCCTGGCCGGGGAGCTGTTTTTT. Complete variable domain (other parts from reference TRBV7-3 and TRBJ2-2): GAGVSQTPSNKVTEKGKYVELRCDPISGHTALYWYRQSLGQGPEFLIYFQGTGAADDSGLPNDRFFAVRPEGSVSTLKIQRTERGDSAVYLCASSLLAGGALAGELFFGEGSRLTVL.

This clone showed up just a few times. The gene calls are TRBV6-5 and TRBJ2-3, with D possibly matching TRBD1 (6 bases). The CDR3 is made up of 13 amino acids. CDR1 and CDR2 (germline): MNHEY, SVGAGI. Trimming removed 9 bases at V and 3 bases at J, with 13 bases between. For the CDR3, the DNA is TGTGCCAGTTTAAAGGGGGAGACAGATACGCAGTATTTT. It specifies CASLKGETDTQYF.

The CDR3 sequence: CASSPPSQLAGTDTQYF. The CDR3 bases are TGTGCCAGCTCACCACCTTCTCAACTAGCGGGCACAGATACGCAGTATTTT. The V call is TRBV18, the J call TRBJ2-3; TRBD2 agrees at 8 bases. Trimming removed 0 bases from V and 1 base from J; junction bases left unmatched: 6. CDR1 is KGHSH, CDR2 LQKENI, per germline. This CDR3 has 17 residues.

This clone has a handful of counts. The genes are TRBV6-6 and TRBJ1-1, with D unresolved. Germline values: CDR1 MNHNY, CDR2 SVGAGI (reference sequence). Deletions cut 0 bases from V and 3 bases from J, with 11 bases between. This CDR3 spans 15 amino acids. In DNA, the CDR3 is TGTGCCAGCAGTTACTCCCTTCTGAGGGACACTGAAGCTTTCTTT. It is translated as CASSYSLLRDTEAFF.

CDR3 residues: CSASRTYEQYF. DNA of the CDR3: TGCAGTGCCTCTAGGACCTACGAGCAGTACTTC. The rearrangement uses TRBV20-1 and TRBJ2-7, with D hard to call. Germline loops: CDR1 DFQATT, CDR2 SNEGSKA (reference sequence). The CDR3 has 11 amino acids. Trimming shortened V by 6 bases and J by 2 bases, and 8 bases separated the two germline ends.

This clone was recorded at least ten times. This rearrangement joins TRBV7-2 to TRBJ1-3; no firm D call. V was cut by 3 bases and J by 0 bases, with 6 bases left in between. Per germline, CDR1 SGHTA and CDR2 FQGNSA. There are 14 residues in the CDR3. The chain's CDR3 is CASSFDGSGNTIYF. CDR3 sequence (DNA): TGTGCCAGCAGCTTCGACGGCTCTGGAAACACCATATATTTT. Filled out from reference TRBV7-2 and TRBJ1-3, the complete variable domain reads GAGVSQSPSNKVTEKGKDVELRCDPISGHTALYWYRQSLGQGLEFLIYFQGNSAPDKSGLPSDRFSAERTGGSVSTLTIQRTQQEDSAVYLCASSFDGSGNTIYFGEGSWLTVV.

This clone showed up just a few times. V and J are TRBV7-3 and TRBJ2-2, with D tentatively TRBD1 (6 bases). The germline CDR1 and CDR2 sequences are SGHTA and FQGTGA. The length of the CDR3 is 16 residues. The V and J ends lost 5 bases and 0 bases respectively, with 13 bases between them. The CDR3: CASSPWTAPNTGELFF. The CDR3 DNA reads as TGTGCCAGCAGCCCCTGGACAGCCCCGAACACCGGGGAGCTGTTTTTT.

The chain couples TRBV9 to TRBJ2-7; no clear D. The CDR3 has 13 amino acids. V gave up 3 bases and J gave up 5 bases, with 12 bases separating them. Germline V lookup: CDR1 SGDLS, CDR2 YYNGEE. In DNA form, the CDR3 reads TGTGCCAGCAGCGATACCCTTAGAGACGAGCAGTACTTC. Translation gives CASSDTLRDEQYF.

This clone was counted a few times. The chain employs TRBV20-1 and TRBJ2-1; D not resolved. The CDR3 spans 11 residues. Trimming cost V 5 bases and J 8 bases, with 10 bases left between them. CDR1 is DFQATT, CDR2 SNEGSKA, per germline (reference sequence). CDR3 in DNA: TGCAGTGCTCCGATGAGGTATGAGCAGTTCTTC. Amino acids: CSAPMRYEQFF.

A few counts support this clone. V gene TRBV30 combines with J gene TRBJ2-7; the D gene is possibly TRBD1 (6 bases). V was shortened by 7 bases and J by 2 bases, with 15 bases between the two germline ends. The CDR3 spans 13 residues. The germline CDR1 and CDR2 sequences are GTSNPN and SVGIG (reference sequence). The CDR3 region is CAYHRVTPYEQYF. In DNA form, the CDR3 reads TGTGCCTATCACAGGGTTACCCCCTACGAGCAGTACTTC.

This clone was seen a few times. The chain links TRBV6-4 to TRBJ2-2; no clear D. This CDR3 is built from 15 residues. V lost 6 bases to trimming and J lost 0 bases, with 11 bases between them. Germline V lookup: CDR1 MRHNA, CDR2 SNTAGT. CDR3 region: CASSPAATNTGELFF. CDR3 nucleotides: TGTGCCAGCAGCCCAGCTGCCACGAACACCGGGGAGCTGTTTTTT.